One T cell receptor (beta chain) is described in this entry. No cognate antigen has been identified for it. No base quality information exists; no much larger clone differs at one position. The sample is drawn from a study of T cell responses to AZD1222 COVID-19 vaccine (dated by TCRdb to the early 2020s). For the wider study: AZD1222 recipients with second doses at about 4 weeks or about 12 weeks were pooled, because spike-specific TCR depth and breadth did not differ between schedules. A total of roughly 240 trial participants underwent TCR sequencing, of whom some 210 received two doses of AZD1222 and some 26 received two doses of the MenACWY control vaccine. Trial participants were enrolled by age into subgroups of 18-55, 56-69 and 70-plus years, and 148, 28 and 57 TCR-sequenced participants, respectively, were included in these subgroups.

The time point label corresponds to: baseline before first vaccination. The vaccinee samples were drawn from two UK trials, COV001 and COV002, one of which was a single-blind randomized controlled phase 2/3 trial testing AZD1222 (ChAdOx1 nCoV-19) in healthy adults. For TCRbeta chain sequencing, PBMC samples from trial participants were taken at day 0 and at day 28 after the second dose. What the study reported, not specific to this receptor: Spike-specific TCR breadth and depth rose significantly after two AZD1222 doses compared with day 0 and with MenACWY recipients. In the small 56-69-year group, the increase in depth fell short of significance, most likely because of low power. Reportedly, almost half of the unique spike-specific TCRs recognized epitopes lying outside the regions that are mutated in the B.1.351 and B.1.1.7 variants. CD4 TCRs associated with the vaccine covered the entire spike protein, and the dominant responses were in regions 160-218 and 743-854. No day 14 peak-response samples were available, so repertoires were characterized only after the peak T cell response. Most participants were white British and females outnumbered males, and the authors suggested that clonal diversity may have been underestimated. Conclusions about previously exposed vaccinees are limited because only six or seven AZD1222 recipients were SARS-CoV-2 seropositive at baseline.

The CDR3 regions of human TCRbeta chains were analyzed by immunosequencing. On the authors' methods: TCRs in the repertoires were matched against a reference library of SARS-CoV-2-specific TCRs that had been generated with the MIRA antigen-specificity platform. Breadth meant the fraction of unique TCRs that were SARS-CoV-2-associated, whereas depth meant the fraction of total T cells that were SARS-CoV-2-associated. Using the MIRA data, each spike-specific TCR was assigned both to the spike region to which the TCR was reactive and to a CD4 or CD8 class. Log10-transformed breadth and depth values were compared by one-way ANOVA with Sidak's multiple comparisons tests. The immuneACCESS repertoire file appears here via TCRdb, limited to in-frame rearrangements. These files lack a portion of the clones; in checked studies, under half of the deficit traces to unresolved V genes, and the cause of the others is not known. The V and J calls and the clone size are those of that table, but D and trimming were determined from the DNA. This sample lists 150,000 to 200,000 clones; around 90% were detected once. The leading ten clones occupy 6% to 8.5% of the sample.

The sample consisted of peripheral blood, taken on day 0 of AZD1222 vaccination. The sequence was collected from an adult in good health.

The DNA is as follows: TGTGCCAGCAGTTCTCCCGGGACAGGGGACACTGAAGCTTTCTTT. Its coded protein is CASSSPGTGDTEAFF. The chain is assembled from TRBV28 and TRBJ1-1; 10 bases in between match TRBD1. V ends up 4 bases short and J 3 bases short, with an unmatched junction base count of 5. Spanning cysteine to phenylalanine, the CDR3 consists of 15 amino acids. Left in the record is the CDR3 DNA by itself, 45 bases read in frame from the first base. Taken from the germline V gene, the CDR1 and CDR2 loops are MDHEN and SYDVKM.